This TCR beta chain came from a study of shared clonotypes between healthy human individuals. Assay execution proceeded at the deep level. Sequenced by immunoSEQ multiplex PCR; TCRdb stores in-frame clones only, minus some. This table holds millions of clones, 85% to 95% found once. With respect to this clone: Other DNA sequences within the sample encode an identical CDR3.

Material for sequencing was naive CD4+ T cells sorted from blood. As to subset: CD45RA+ positively selected. The TCR originated in a young man in good health.

The CDR3 here is CASSLGQGDSPLHF. The DNA of the CDR3 is TGTGCCAGCAGCCTAGGACAGGGAGATTCACCCCTCCACTTT. The chain recombines TRBV5-4 with TRBJ1-6; TRBD1 matches 8 bases. The CDR3 has 14 amino acids. Germline loops: CDR1 SGHNT, CDR2 YYREEE (reference sequence). The junction had 5 bases not matched to a gene; V was cut back by 4 bases and J by 8 bases.